The clone carrying this TCR beta chain showed up just a few times. What it binds is unknown. The library was made from cDNA and included unique molecular identifiers. Input amounts of roughly 0.85 to 10 million T cells were used. These gave around 500,000 cDNA molecules, so each molecule approximated one T cell. TCRdb ran MiXCR on the PCR reads and lists one entry per CDR3 protein. The sample has some 450,000 distinct CDR3 sequences; around 40% are singletons. The data are from a study of post-analysis software for immune sequencing data. Whole-study context: Secondary progressive, relapsing-remitting and progressive-relapsing multiple sclerosis were among the included disease courses. Study results and limitations: Controls had significantly higher normalized Chao1 diversity than multiple sclerosis patients. Patients had higher frequencies than controls of a few TRBV segments, including TRBV5-6, TRBV5-1 and TRBV20-1. F measure clustering grouped samples strongly by preparation batch.

Trimming took 5 bases from V and 4 from J, leaving 11 bases between them. The CDR3 sequence is 13 residues long. The origin of this receptor is a girl between 5 and 17 years old with multiple sclerosis. This chain links TRBV12-3 or TRBV12-4 with TRBJ1-2; D gene uncertain. The sample taken for sequencing was blood. The CDR3 coding sequence is TGTGCCAGCAGTCCTCCCGGGATCTATGGCTACACCTTC. It translates to CASSPPGIYGYTF.